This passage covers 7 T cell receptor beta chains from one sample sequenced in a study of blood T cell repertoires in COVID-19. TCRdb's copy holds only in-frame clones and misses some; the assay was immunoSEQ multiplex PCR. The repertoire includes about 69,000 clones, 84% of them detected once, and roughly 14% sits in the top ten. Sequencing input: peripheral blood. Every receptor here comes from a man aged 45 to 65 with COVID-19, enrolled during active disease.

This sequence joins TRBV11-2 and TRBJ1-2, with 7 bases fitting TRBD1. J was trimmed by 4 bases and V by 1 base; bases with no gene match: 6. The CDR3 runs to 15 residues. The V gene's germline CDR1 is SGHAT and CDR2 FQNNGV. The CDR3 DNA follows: TGTGCCAGCAGCTTAGCCCCGGCAGGGGGCTATGGCTACACCTTC. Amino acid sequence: CASSLAPAGGYGYTF.

CDR3 sequence reads: CASSRGQYSYEQYF. Here the CDR3 DNA reads TGTGCCAGCAGCCGCGGGCAATACTCCTACGAGCAGTACTTC. The chain is built from TRBV5-4 and TRBJ2-7; a weak D match, TRBD2 (5 bases). Germline CDR1 is SGHNT and CDR2 is YYREEE (reference sequence). Trimming cost V 4 bases and J 0 bases, with 11 bases left between them. This CDR3 has 14 amino acids.

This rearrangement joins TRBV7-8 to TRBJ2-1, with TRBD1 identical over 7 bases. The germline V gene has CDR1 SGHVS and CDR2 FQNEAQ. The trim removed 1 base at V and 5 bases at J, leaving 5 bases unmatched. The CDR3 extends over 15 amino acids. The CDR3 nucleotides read TGTGCCAGCAGCTTAGGGACAGGATTCGACAATGAGCAGTTCTTC. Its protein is CASSLGTGFDNEQFF.

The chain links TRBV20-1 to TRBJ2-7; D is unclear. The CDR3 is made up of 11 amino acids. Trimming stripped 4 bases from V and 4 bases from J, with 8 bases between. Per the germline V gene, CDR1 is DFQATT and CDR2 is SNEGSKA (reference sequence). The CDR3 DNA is TGCAGTGCTAAAGACCATTACGAGCAGTACTTC. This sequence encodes CSAKDHYEQYF.

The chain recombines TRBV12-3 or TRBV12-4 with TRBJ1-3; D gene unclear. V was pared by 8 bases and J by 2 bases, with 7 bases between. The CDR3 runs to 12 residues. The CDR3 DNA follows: TGTGCCAGCCGGGGTACTGGAAACACCATATATTTT. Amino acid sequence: CASRGTGNTIYF.

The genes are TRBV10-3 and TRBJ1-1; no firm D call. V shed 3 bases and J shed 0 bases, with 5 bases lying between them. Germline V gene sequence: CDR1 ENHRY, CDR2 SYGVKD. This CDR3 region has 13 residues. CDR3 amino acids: CAISDRMNTEAFF. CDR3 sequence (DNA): TGTGCCATCAGTGACAGAATGAACACTGAAGCTTTCTTT.

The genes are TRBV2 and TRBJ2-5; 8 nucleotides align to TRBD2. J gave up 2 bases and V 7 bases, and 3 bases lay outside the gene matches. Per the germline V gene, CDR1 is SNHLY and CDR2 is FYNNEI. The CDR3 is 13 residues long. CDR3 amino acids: CASNLAGQETQYF. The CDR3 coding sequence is TGTGCCAGCAACTTAGCGGGACAAGAGACCCAGTACTTC. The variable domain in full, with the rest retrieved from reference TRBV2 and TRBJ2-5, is EPEVTQTPSHQVTQMGQEVILRCVPISNHLYFYWYRQILGQKVEFLVSFYNNEISEKSEIFDDQFSVERPDGSNFTLKIRSTKLEDSAMYFCASNLAGQETQYFGPGTRLLVL.